A selection of T cell receptor beta chains follows, all from one sample in a study of siplizumab effects on memory and regulatory T cells. Sequencing used immunoSEQ multiplex PCR; TCRdb keeps in-frame clones, though not all of them. The sample shows about 69,000 clones, 88% of them seen only once. The specimen sequenced was Tregs sorted from blood. These receptors were collected from a human donor in good health. CDR3s include the opening cysteine and the closing phenylalanine or tryptophan. A D gene is named only where the DNA matches it firmly. For some rows the clone size is stated as once, few or many, or as a class when expanded; others skip it.

J	D	V	size	DNA	CDR3
TRBJ2-2	.	TRBV5-6	.	TGTGCCAGCAGCTTGGAGGTCCCGAACACCGGGGAGCTGTTTTTT	CASSLEVPNTGELFF
TRBJ2-1	.	TRBV7-7	.	TGTGCTAGCAGCGCCGACGGCAATGAGCAGTTCTTC	CASSADGNEQFF
TRBJ1-1	.	TRBV28	few	TGTGCCAGCAGACATAGTGGAATGAACACTGAAGCTTTCTTT	CASRHSGMNTEAFF
TRBJ2-6	.	TRBV7-9	.	TGTGCCAGCAGGGGCACAGGGGAGGATGGGGCCAACGTCCTGACTTTC	CASRGTGEDGANVLTF
TRBJ1-3	.	TRBV30	.	TGTGCCTGGAGTGTAAGAAACACCATATATTTT	CAWSVRNTIYF
TRBJ2-1	.	TRBV19	.	TGTGCCAGTAGTATCTCAGCGGGTGGGCAGTTCTTC	CASSISAGGQFF
TRBJ2-7	.	TRBV5-1	.	TGCGCCAGCAGCTCGACCGGGACGGGAGAATACGAGCAGTACTTC	CASSSTGTGEYEQYF
TRBJ1-2	.	TRBV5-1	.	TGCGCCAGCAGCTTGGGTGGAACTAACTATGGCTACACCTTC	CASSLGGTNYGYTF
TRBJ2-7	.	TRBV28	.	TGTGCCAGCAGTTCCCCGGGAGAAGGGTCCTACGAGCAGTACTTC	CASSSPGEGSYEQYF
TRBJ2-3	.	TRBV28	.	TGTGCCAGCAGTTTCCGACTCCCGACGGATACGCAGTATTTT	CASSFRLPTDTQYF
TRBJ2-7	TRBD2	TRBV5-6	.	TGTGCCAGCAGCTTGGCCCCCGGGAGGGAGCAGTACTTC	CASSLAPGREQYF
TRBJ2-1	TRBD1	TRBV28	few	TGTGCCAGCAGTACAAGGGACAGAAACAATGAGCAGTTCTTC	CASSTRDRNNEQFF
TRBJ2-3	TRBD2	TRBV9	.	TGTGCCAGCAGCGTAGAAGGGACTAGCGGGAGACTCTCAGATACGCAGTATTTT	CASSVEGTSGRLSDTQYF
TRBJ2-3	.	TRBV28	.	TGTGCCAGCACACGGCGGAGCACAGATACGCAGTATTTT	CASTRRSTDTQYF
TRBJ2-1	.	TRBV28	.	TGTGCCAGCAGAACCCGAGTCAGCTCCTACAATGAGCAGTTCTTC	CASRTRVSSYNEQFF
TRBJ2-1	TRBD2	TRBV2	.	TGTGCCAGCAGTGAACTAGCGGGAGGGGTAACCTACAATGAGCAGTTCTTC	CASSELAGGVTYNEQFF
TRBJ2-3	TRBD1	TRBV4-2	.	TGTGCCAGCAGCCACCTGAGTATTAACCGGGACAGGGGAACAGATACGCAGTATTTT	CASSHLSINRDRGTDTQYF
TRBJ2-1	.	TRBV6-5	.	TGTGCCAGCAGTTACATACGACGATCCTACAATGAGCAGTTCTTC	CASSYIRRSYNEQFF
TRBJ2-7	TRBD2	TRBV10-2	.	TGCGCCAGCTCTAGCGGGAGTCATGAGCAGTACTTC	CASSSGSHEQYF
TRBJ1-2	.	TRBV7-9	.	TGTGCCAGCAGCCCCAGCCCAGGGAGGATTTATGGCTACACCTTC	CASSPSPGRIYGYTF
TRBJ2-7	.	TRBV5-1	.	TGCGCCAGCAGCTTGGGCGGGGCAGGGGGCTACGAGCAGTACTTC	CASSLGGAGGYEQYF
TRBJ2-1	TRBD1	TRBV9	.	TGTGCCAGCACCACTTCGGGACAGACCTACAATGAGCAGTTCTTC	CASTTSGQTYNEQFF
TRBJ2-1	TRBD1	TRBV5-5	.	TGTGCCAGCAGCTTGCTCGGACAGGGGGCCGATGAGCAGTTCTTC	CASSLLGQGADEQFF
TRBJ2-7	.	TRBV9	.	TGTGCCAGCAGCGTAAGGCCGGGACCCTTCTACGAGCAGTACTTC	CASSVRPGPFYEQYF
TRBJ2-3	.	TRBV5-5	.	TGTGCCAGCAAAATCTCGTATAGCTCTAGCACAGATACGCAGTATTTT	CASKISYSSSTDTQYF
TRBJ2-3	.	TRBV5-5	.	TGTGCCAGCAGCCCTGCTTCAGATACGCAGTATTTT	CASSPASDTQYF
TRBJ2-5	TRBD1	TRBV5-1	.	TGCGCCAGCAGCTTGTCCAGGGGGATAGGAGGAGAGACCCAGTACTTC	CASSLSRGIGGETQYF